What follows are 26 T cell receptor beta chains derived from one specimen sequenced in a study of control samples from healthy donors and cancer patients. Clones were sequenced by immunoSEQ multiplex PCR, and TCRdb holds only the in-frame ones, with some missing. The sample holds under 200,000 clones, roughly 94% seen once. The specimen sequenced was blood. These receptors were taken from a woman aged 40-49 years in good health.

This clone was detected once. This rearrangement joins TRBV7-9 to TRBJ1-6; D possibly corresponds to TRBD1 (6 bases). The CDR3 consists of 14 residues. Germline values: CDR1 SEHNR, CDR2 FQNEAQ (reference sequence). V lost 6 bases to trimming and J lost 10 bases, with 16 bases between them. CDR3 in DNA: TGTGCCAGCAGAGGGACAACCAAGGGCTCACCCCTCCACTTT. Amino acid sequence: CASRGTTKGSPLHF.

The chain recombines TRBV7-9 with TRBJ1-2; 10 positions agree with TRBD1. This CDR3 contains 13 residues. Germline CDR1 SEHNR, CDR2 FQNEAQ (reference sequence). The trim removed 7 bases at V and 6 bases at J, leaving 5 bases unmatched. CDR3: CASNAGTGDGYTF. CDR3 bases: TGTGCCAGCAACGCCGGGACAGGGGATGGCTACACCTTC.

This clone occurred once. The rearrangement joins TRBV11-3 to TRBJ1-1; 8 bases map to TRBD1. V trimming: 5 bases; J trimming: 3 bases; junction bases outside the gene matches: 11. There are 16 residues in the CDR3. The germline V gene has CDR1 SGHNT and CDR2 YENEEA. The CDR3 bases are TGTGCCAGCAGCGAAAACTCCAGGGGGCTCGACACTGAAGCTTTCTTT. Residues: CASSENSRGLDTEAFF.

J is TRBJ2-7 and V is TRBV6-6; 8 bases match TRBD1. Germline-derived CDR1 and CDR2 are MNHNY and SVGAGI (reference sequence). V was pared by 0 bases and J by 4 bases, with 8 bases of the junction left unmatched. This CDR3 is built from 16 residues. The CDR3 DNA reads TGTGCCAGCAGTTACTCGAGGGCAGGGGGCGGATACGAGCAGTACTTC. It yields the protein CASSYSRAGGGYEQYF.

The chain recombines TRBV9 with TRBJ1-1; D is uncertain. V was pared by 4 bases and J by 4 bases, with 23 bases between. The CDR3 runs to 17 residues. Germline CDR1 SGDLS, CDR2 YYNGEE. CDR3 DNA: TGTGCCAGCAGCCCGAACGGGCAATCACTCCCCGGCACTGAAGCTTTCTTT. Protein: CASSPNGQSLPGTEAFF.

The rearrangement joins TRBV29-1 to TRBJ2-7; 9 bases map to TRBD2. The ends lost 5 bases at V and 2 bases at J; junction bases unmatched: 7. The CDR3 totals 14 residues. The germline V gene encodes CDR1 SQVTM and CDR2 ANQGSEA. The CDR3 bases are TGCAGCGTTCAAGCGGGAGGAGGTCCCTACGAGCAGTACTTC. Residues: CSVQAGGGPYEQYF.

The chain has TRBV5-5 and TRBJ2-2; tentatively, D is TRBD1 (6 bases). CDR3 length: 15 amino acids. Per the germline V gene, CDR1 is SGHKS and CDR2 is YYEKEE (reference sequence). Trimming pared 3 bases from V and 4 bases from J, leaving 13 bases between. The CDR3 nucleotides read TGTGCCAGCAGCTACCTTCTCAGGGGCACCGGGGAGCTGTTTTTT. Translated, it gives CASSYLLRGTGELFF.

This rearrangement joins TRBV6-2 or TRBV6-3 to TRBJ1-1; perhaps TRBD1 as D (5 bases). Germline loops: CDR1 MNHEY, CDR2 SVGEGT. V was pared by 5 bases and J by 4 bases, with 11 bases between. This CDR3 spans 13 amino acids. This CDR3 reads CASSLGGVTEAFF. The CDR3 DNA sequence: TGTGCCAGCAGTCTCGGGGGGGTCACTGAAGCTTTCTTT.

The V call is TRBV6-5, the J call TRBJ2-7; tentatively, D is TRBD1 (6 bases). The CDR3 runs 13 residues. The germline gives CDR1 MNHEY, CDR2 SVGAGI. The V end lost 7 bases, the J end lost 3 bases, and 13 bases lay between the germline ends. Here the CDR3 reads CASMGQGFYEQYF. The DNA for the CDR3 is TGTGCCAGCATGGGGCAGGGGTTCTACGAGCAGTACTTC.

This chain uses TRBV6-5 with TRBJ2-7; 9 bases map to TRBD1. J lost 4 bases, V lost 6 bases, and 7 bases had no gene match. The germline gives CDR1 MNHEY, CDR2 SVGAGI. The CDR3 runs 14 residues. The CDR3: CASSTPGQGYEQYF. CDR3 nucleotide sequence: TGTGCCAGCAGCACCCCGGGACAGGGTTACGAGCAGTACTTC.

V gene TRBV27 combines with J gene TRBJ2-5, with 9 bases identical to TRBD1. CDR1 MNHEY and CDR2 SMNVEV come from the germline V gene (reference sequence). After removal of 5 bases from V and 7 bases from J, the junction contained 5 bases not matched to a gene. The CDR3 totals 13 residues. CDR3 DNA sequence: TGTGCCAGCAGTGGACAGGGGAAGGGGACCCAGTACTTC. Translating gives CASSGQGKGTQYF.

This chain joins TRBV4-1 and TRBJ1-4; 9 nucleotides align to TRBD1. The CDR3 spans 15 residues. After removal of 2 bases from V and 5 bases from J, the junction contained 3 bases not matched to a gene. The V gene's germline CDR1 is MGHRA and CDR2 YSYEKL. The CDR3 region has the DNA TGCGCCAGCAGCCAACGAGACAGGGGGAATGAAAAACTGTTTTTT. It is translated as CASSQRDRGNEKLFF.

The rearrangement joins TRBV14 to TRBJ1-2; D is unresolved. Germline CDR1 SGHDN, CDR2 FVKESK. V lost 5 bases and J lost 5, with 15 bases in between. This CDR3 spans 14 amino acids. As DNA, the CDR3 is TGTGCCAGCAGCAAGCAAGCAAACAAGTATGGCTACACCTTC. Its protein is CASSKQANKYGYTF.

The CDR3 is CASSSSTDTQYF. CDR3 in DNA: TGTGCCAGCAGTTCTAGCACAGATACGCAGTATTTT. The rearrangement uses TRBV12-3 or TRBV12-4 and TRBJ2-3; D remains unclear. V was pared by 4 bases and J by 0 bases, with 2 bases between. The CDR3 has 12 residues.

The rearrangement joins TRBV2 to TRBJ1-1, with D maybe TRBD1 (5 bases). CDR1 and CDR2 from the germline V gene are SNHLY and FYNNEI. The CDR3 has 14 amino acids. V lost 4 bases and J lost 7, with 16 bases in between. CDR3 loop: CASSVMRGADEAFF. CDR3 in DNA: TGTGCCAGCAGTGTAATGAGGGGTGCGGATGAAGCTTTCTTT. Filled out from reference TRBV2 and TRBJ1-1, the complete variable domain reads EPEVTQTPSHQVTQMGQEVILRCVPISNHLYFYWYRQILGQKVEFLVSFYNNEISEKSEIFDDQFSVERPDGSNFTLKIRSTKLEDSAMYFCASSVMRGADEAFFGQGTRLTVV.

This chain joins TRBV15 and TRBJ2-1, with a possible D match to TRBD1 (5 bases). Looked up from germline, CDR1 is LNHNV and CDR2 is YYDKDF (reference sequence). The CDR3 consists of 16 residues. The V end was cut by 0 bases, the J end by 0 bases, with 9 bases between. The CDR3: CATSREGDSSYNEQFF. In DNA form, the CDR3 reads TGTGCCACCAGCAGAGAGGGCGACAGCTCCTACAATGAGCAGTTCTTC.

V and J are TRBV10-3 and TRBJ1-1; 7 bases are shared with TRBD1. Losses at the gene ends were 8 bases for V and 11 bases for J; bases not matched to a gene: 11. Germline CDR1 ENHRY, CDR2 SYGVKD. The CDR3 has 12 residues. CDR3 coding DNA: TGTGCCATCGGGACAGCAGGGTCGTCGGCTTTCTTT. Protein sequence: CAIGTAGSSAFF.

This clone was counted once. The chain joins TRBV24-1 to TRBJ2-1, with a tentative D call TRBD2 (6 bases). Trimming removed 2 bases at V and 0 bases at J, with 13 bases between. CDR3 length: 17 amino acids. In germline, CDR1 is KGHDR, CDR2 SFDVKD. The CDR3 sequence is CATSDSAGSSSYNEQFF. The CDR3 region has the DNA TGTGCCACCAGTGATTCGGCGGGGTCCAGCTCCTACAATGAGCAGTTCTTC.

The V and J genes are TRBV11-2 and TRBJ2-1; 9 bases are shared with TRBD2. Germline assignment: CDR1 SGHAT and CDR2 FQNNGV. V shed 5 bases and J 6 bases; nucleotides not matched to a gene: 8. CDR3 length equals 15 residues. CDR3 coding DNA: TGTGCCAGCAGCGCAACTAGCGGGCGATTCAATGAGCAGTTCTTC. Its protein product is CASSATSGRFNEQFF.

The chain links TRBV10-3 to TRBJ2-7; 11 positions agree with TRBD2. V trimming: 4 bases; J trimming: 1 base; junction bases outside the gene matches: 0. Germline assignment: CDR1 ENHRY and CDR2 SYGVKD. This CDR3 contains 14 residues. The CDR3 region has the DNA TGTGCCATCAGTGGACTAGCGGGATCCTACGAGCAGTACTTC. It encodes CAISGLAGSYEQYF.

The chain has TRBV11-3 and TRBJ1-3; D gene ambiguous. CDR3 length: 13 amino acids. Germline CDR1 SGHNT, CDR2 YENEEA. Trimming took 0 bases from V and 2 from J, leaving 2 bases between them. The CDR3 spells CASSLEPGNTIYF. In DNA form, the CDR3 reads TGTGCCAGCAGCTTAGAGCCTGGAAACACCATATATTTT.

The DNA for the CDR3 is TGTGCCAGCAGCTCAGACAGGGTCGCAAACTATGGCTACACCTTC. It specifies CASSSDRVANYGYTF. J is TRBJ1-2 and V is TRBV7-2; 7 nucleotides align to TRBD1. The trim removed 4 bases at V and 2 bases at J, leaving 7 bases unmatched. The length of the CDR3 is 15 residues. Germline CDR1 is SGHTA and CDR2 is FQGNSA.

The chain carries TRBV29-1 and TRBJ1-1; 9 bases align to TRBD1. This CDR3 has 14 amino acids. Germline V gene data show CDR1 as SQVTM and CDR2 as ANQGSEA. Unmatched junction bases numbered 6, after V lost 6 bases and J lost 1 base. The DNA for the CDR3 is TGCAGCGTCCTCGGACAGGGGTCGAACACTGAAGCTTTCTTT. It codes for CSVLGQGSNTEAFF.

The CDR3: CASGKILSRLYGYTF. The CDR3 coding sequence is TGTGCCAGCGGTAAAATACTTTCACGACTCTATGGCTACACCTTC. The V call is TRBV6-5, the J call TRBJ1-2; D unresolved. The CDR3 is made up of 15 amino acids. V was clipped by 8 bases and J by 4 bases, with 20 bases between them. CDR1 is MNHEY and CDR2 is SVGAGI in the germline V gene.

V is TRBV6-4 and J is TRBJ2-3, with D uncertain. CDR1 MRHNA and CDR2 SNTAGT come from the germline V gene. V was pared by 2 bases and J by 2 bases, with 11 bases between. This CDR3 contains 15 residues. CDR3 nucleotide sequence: TGTGCCAGCAGTGACCTTGGAGCGCCCACAGATACGCAGTATTTT. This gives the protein CASSDLGAPTDTQYF.

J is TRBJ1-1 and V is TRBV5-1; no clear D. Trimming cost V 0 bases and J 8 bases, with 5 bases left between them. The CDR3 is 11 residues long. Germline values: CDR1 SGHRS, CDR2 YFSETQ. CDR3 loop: CASSLGQEAFF. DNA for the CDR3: TGCGCCAGCAGCTTGGGGCAGGAAGCTTTCTTT.